Listed below are T cell receptor beta chains from one sample, sequenced in a study of control samples from healthy donors and cancer patients. Repertoires were generated with immunoSEQ multiplex PCR, while TCRdb's copy carries only in-frame clones and drops some. The profile shows 120,000 or so clones, 85% to 90% of them singletons. The sample taken for sequencing was blood. The receptors were gathered from a man aged 25 to 40 in good health. CDR3s include the opening cysteine and the closing phenylalanine or tryptophan. A D gene is named only where the DNA matches it firmly. Rows may omit the clone size; those that give it use once, few, many or a size class.

>15|TRBJ1-1|NA|TRBV3-1/TRBV3-2|NA
TGTGCCAGCAGCCAAGTCGGACACCCGAACACTGAAGCTTTCTTT
CASSQVGHPNTEAFF
>15|TRBJ2-3|TRBD2|TRBV7-9|few
TGTGCCAGCAGCTTGACTAGCGGGGGAGAGGATACGCAGTATTTT
CASSLTSGGEDTQYF
>14|TRBJ2-3|NA|TRBV5-5|NA
TGTGCCAGCAGCTTGGGGTTCAGGACGGATACGCAGTATTTT
CASSLGFRTDTQYF
>14|TRBJ1-3|NA|TRBV3-1/TRBV3-2|NA
TGTGCCAGCAGGGTGGGGGTAACTGGAAACACCATATATTTT
CASRVGVTGNTIYF
>14|TRBJ2-1|NA|TRBV18|NA
TGTGCCAGCTCACCTCAGACTAGCTACAATGAGCAGTTCTTC
CASSPQTSYNEQFF
>15|TRBJ2-1|NA|TRBV13|NA
TGTGCCAGCAGCTTAGGCGGGGGGCCCGTTGATGAGCAGTTCTTC
CASSLGGGPVDEQFF
>12|TRBJ2-7|TRBD1|TRBV10-3|NA
TGTGCCATCAAGCTGACAGGGGACGAGCAGTACTTC
CAIKLTGDEQYF
>14|TRBJ2-5|TRBD2|TRBV12-5|NA
TGTGCTAGTGGCACCGGACTAGCGTGGGAGACCCAGTACTTC
CASGTGLAWETQYF
>17|TRBJ1-1|TRBD1|TRBV6-4|NA
TGTGCCAGCAGTGACTCCGGGACAGGGGGTGGAAACACTGAAGCTTTCTTT
CASSDSGTGGGNTEAFF
>16|TRBJ2-2|TRBD1|TRBV10-3|NA
TGTGCCATCAGTGATCCGACAGGGCTCTACACCGGGGAGCTGTTTTTT
CAISDPTGLYTGELFF
>11|TRBJ1-2|NA|TRBV29-1|many
TGCAGCGTTGCCAGTAACTATGGCTACACCTTC
CSVASNYGYTF
>13|TRBJ1-2|NA|TRBV12-3/TRBV12-4|NA
TGTGCCAGCAGTTTAGCCGCCCCCCGTGGCTACACCTTC
CASSLAAPRGYTF
>11|TRBJ1-5|TRBD1|TRBV29-1|NA
TGCAGCGCAGGGGGGAATCAGCCCCAGCATTTT
CSAGGNQPQHF
>14|TRBJ1-5|TRBD1|TRBV28|NA
TGTGCCAGCAGCCGGTGGAGGGGGCTTCAGCCCCAGCATTTT
CASSRWRGLQPQHF
>15|TRBJ1-1|NA|TRBV5-1|few
TGCGCCAGCAGCTTGGATACAGGAATGAACACTGAAGCTTTCTTT
CASSLDTGMNTEAFF
>14|TRBJ2-3|TRBD1|TRBV5-1|NA
TGCGCCAGCAGCGAGGGACAGAGCACAGATACGCAGTATTTT
CASSEGQSTDTQYF
>16|TRBJ2-2|TRBD1|TRBV6-5|NA
TGTGCCAGCAGTTACCTAAGACAGGGTCCCACCGGGGAGCTGTTTTTT
CASSYLRQGPTGELFF
>15|TRBJ1-4|NA|TRBV30|once
TGTGCCTGGAGTCCCGGAAAAGGGCGAGATGAAAAACTGTTTTTT
CAWSPGKGRDEKLFF
>14|TRBJ1-5|NA|TRBV28|NA
TGTGCCAGCAGTACATCACGGAGCAATCAGCCCCAGCATTTT
CASSTSRSNQPQHF
>15|TRBJ2-2|TRBD2|TRBV7-2|NA
TGTGCCAGCCTACTAGCGGGGGGGAACACCGGGGAGCTGTTTTTT
CASLLAGGNTGELFF
>13|TRBJ2-1|TRBD2|TRBV28|NA
TGTGCCAGCAGGACTAGCGGGGGTAGTGAGCAGTTCTTC
CASRTSGGSEQFF
>20|TRBJ1-4|NA|TRBV21-1|NA
TGTGCCAGCAGCCCCCCAAACCAGACACTAGGTTTTCAGATTAATGAAAAACTGTTTTTT
CASSPPNQTLGFQINEKLFF
>13|TRBJ1-5|TRBD1|TRBV10-3|NA
TGTGCCATCAGTGAACAGGGGTATCAGCCCCAGCATTTT
CAISEQGYQPQHF
>14|TRBJ1-2|NA|TRBV3-1/TRBV3-2|NA
TGTGCCAGCAGCCAAGGGTGGGAAGACTATGGCTACACCTTC
CASSQGWEDYGYTF
>11|TRBJ2-5|NA|TRBV6-5|NA
TGTGCCAGCAGTCTAGGGCAGACCCAGTACTTC
CASSLGQTQYF
>14|TRBJ1-3|NA|TRBV19|NA
TGTGCCAGTAGGAAGACAGTCTCTGGAAACACCATATATTTT
CASRKTVSGNTIYF
>15|TRBJ1-6|TRBD1|TRBV3-1/TRBV3-2|NA
TGTGCCAGCAGCCCCCGGGACAGGGGGTATTCACCCCTCCACTTT
CASSPRDRGYSPLHF
>15|TRBJ2-3|NA|TRBV24-1|NA
TGTGCCACCAGTGACCAACGATTAGGGGTGGATACGCAGTATTTT
CATSDQRLGVDTQYF
>16|TRBJ2-7|TRBD1|TRBV24-1|NA
TGTGCCACCAGCCCCGATCCCGGGACAGGGGGCCACGAGCAGTACTTC
CATSPDPGTGGHEQYF
>12|TRBJ1-1|NA|TRBV29-1|NA
TGCAGCGGCGGACTCCTGAACACTGAAGCTTTCTTT
CSGGLLNTEAFF
>13|TRBJ1-1|NA|TRBV11-2|NA
TGTGCCAGCAGCTCCCAAGGGAACACTGAAGCTTTCTTT
CASSSQGNTEAFF
>17|TRBJ1-4|NA|TRBV7-2|NA
TGTGCCAGCAGCCTCGAGGGCACCCCAGGGAGGTTTGAAAAACTGTTTTTT
CASSLEGTPGRFEKLFF
>16|TRBJ2-5|TRBD1|TRBV7-3|NA
TGTGCCAGCAGCCCTTGGGGCAGGGGGCGCCAAGAGACCCAGTACTTC
CASSPWGRGRQETQYF
>15|TRBJ1-2|NA|TRBV19|NA
TGTGCCAGTAGTGTCGACAGCCTCGGGAACTATGGCTACACCTTC
CASSVDSLGNYGYTF
>13|TRBJ1-6|NA|TRBV10-1|once
TGCGCCAGCAGTGGACAGGCTAATTCACCCCTCCACTTT
CASSGQANSPLHF
>12|TRBJ1-4|NA|TRBV12-3/TRBV12-4|NA
TGTGCCAGCAGTTTCCATGGACAGAAACTGTTTTTT
CASSFHGQKLFF
>13|TRBJ1-5|NA|TRBV12-3/TRBV12-4|once
TGTGCCAGCAGTTTTGCCGGGAATCAGCCCCAGCATTTT
CASSFAGNQPQHF
>15|TRBJ2-5|NA|TRBV7-6|NA
TGTGCCAGCAGCTCGCTGGGGACCGAACAAGAGACCCAGTACTTC
CASSSLGTEQETQYF
>12|TRBJ1-4|NA|TRBV30|NA
TGTGCCTGGAGTGGGGGTGTTGGAAAACTGTTTTTT
CAWSGGVGKLFF
>14|TRBJ1-3|NA|TRBV6-6|NA
TGTGCCAGCAGCGGACAGAGGTCTGGAAACACCATATATTTT
CASSGQRSGNTIYF
>14|TRBJ1-1|NA|TRBV5-5|NA
TGTGCCAGCAGCTTGGACCTCTCGAACACTGAAGCTTTCTTT
CASSLDLSNTEAFF
>15|TRBJ1-5|NA|TRBV5-4|few
TGTGCCAGCAGCTTGGGCCCTGACCTTAATCAGCCCCAGCATTTT
CASSLGPDLNQPQHF
>15|TRBJ1-2|TRBD1|TRBV6-5|NA
TGTGCCAGCAGGGCCGGGACAGGCCCCTTTTATGGCTACACCTTC
CASRAGTGPFYGYTF
>14|TRBJ2-5|TRBD1|TRBV6-6|once
TGTGCCAGCACTAATGACAGGGGTCAAGAGACCCAGTACTTC
CASTNDRGQETQYF
>13|TRBJ1-2|NA|TRBV6-4|NA
TGTGCCAGCAGTGACTCAGGAAACTATGGCTACACCTTC
CASSDSGNYGYTF
>14|TRBJ2-5|NA|TRBV18|NA
TGTGCCAGCTCACCCCGGGGGGCAGGAGAGACCCAGTACTTC
CASSPRGAGETQYF
>15|TRBJ1-5|NA|TRBV19|once
TGTGCCAGTAGTCGGGCCGGCCAGCGCAATCAGCCCCAGCATTTT
CASSRAGQRNQPQHF
>15|TRBJ1-2|TRBD1|TRBV4-1|NA
TGCGCCAGCAGCCCCCCGACAGGGAGAGAAAGTGGCTACACCTTC
CASSPPTGRESGYTF
>14|TRBJ1-1|TRBD1|TRBV11-2|NA
TGTGCCAGCAGCTTAAGGACAGGGACATCTGAAGCTTTCTTT
CASSLRTGTSEAFF
>13|TRBJ2-3|NA|TRBV6-5|many
TGTGCCAGCACCGAGAATGGAGGAGATACGCAGTATTTT
CASTENGGDTQYF
>14|TRBJ1-1|TRBD1|TRBV4-2|NA
TGTGCCAGCAGCCAGCAGGGGGTCGGCACTGAAGCTTTCTTT
CASSQQGVGTEAFF
>15|TRBJ2-6|NA|TRBV7-9|NA
TGTGCCAGCAACAAGGCTTTGGGAGCGGCCAACGTCCTGACTTTC
CASNKALGAANVLTF